The subject of this entry is one TCR beta chain. The antigen remains undetermined. The CDR3 spans 14 residues. Trimming pared 4 bases from V and 5 bases from J, leaving 15 bases between. Germline CDR1 reads SGHNT; CDR2 reads YYREEE (reference sequence). Measured with immunoSEQ multiplex PCR; TCRdb has only the in-frame clones, and not every one. The sample includes fewer than 15,000 clones, about 90% of them seen just once. The sample originates from a study of STAT3 mutations in large granular lymphocyte leukemia. Study-wide results and caveats: Every T-cell large granular lymphocyte leukemia patient had at least one immunodominant TCR beta clonotype.

The sample was PBMCs. This sequence was found in a human donor with T large granular lymphocyte leukemia. Some clones in this sample may be carry-over from other donors' samples. The chain carries TRBV5-4 and TRBJ1-1, with D possibly matching TRBD1 (5 bases). CDR3 bases: TGTGCCAGCAGCCCTGATCCAGGGATAACTGAAGCTTTCTTT. Translating gives CASSPDPGITEAFF.